This TCR beta chain emerged from a study of cytomegalovirus exposure and HLA in healthy donors. This clone was observed a single time. What it binds is unknown. While unrecorded immune exposures were likely, the donors were nominally healthy when sampled. The PCR contained 60 Vbeta and 13 Jbeta primers. Sequenced by immunoSEQ multiplex PCR; TCRdb stores in-frame clones only, minus some. This sample carries some 160,000 clones, about 85% of them seen once, and the ten largest clones take around 1.9%. Study-level points and caveats: The presence/absence work took it that sequencing depth was about the same across donors. Most CMV-associated TCR beta chains appeared HLA-restricted in a later analysis. The study put around 180 TCR beta chains on its list as cytomegalovirus-associated.

This CDR3 spans 14 amino acids. Germline V gene data show CDR1 as LNHDA and CDR2 as SQIVND (reference sequence). The germline V and J ends were trimmed by 1 base and 3 bases, with 9 bases remaining between them. This sequence joins TRBV19 and TRBJ1-2; the D gene is possibly TRBD1 (6 bases). Sequencing was done on a sample of PBMCs. This sequence originates from a man in his late teens or twenties in good health and CMV-seronegative. The CDR3 DNA sequence: TGTGCCAGTAGTATAGGGACAGAATACTATGGCTACACCTTC. As protein: CASSIGTEYYGYTF.